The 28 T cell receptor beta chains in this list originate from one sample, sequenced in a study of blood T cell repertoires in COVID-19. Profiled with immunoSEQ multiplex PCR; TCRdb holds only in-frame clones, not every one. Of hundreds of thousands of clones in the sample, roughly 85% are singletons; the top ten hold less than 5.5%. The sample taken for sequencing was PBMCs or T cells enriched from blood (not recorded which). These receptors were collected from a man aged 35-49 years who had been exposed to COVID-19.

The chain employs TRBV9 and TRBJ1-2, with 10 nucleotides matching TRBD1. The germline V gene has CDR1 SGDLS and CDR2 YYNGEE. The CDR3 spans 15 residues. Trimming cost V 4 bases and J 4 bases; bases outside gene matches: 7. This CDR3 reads CASSPGQGVRYGYTF. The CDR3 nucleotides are TGTGCCAGCAGCCCAGGACAGGGGGTTCGCTATGGCTACACCTTC.

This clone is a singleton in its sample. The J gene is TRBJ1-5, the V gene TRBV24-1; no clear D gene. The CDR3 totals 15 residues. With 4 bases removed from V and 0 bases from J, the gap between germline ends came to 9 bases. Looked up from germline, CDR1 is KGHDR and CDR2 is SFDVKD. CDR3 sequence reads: CATSDSQYSNQPQHF. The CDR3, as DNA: TGTGCCACCAGTGACTCACAGTATAGCAATCAGCCCCAGCATTTT.

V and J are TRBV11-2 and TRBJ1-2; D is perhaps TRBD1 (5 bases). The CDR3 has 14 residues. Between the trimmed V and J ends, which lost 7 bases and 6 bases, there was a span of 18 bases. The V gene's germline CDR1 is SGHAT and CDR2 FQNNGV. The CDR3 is CASTPRSEQDGYTF. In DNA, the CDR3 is TGTGCCAGCACCCCAAGGTCCGAACAGGATGGCTACACCTTC.

This CDR3 is CASSPFTGTGSYEQYF. The CDR3 nucleotides read TGTGCCAGTAGCCCCTTTACCGGGACAGGGTCCTACGAGCAGTACTTC. V usage is TRBV19 and J usage is TRBJ2-7; 9 bases align to TRBD1. Trimming took 6 bases from V and 1 from J; bases not matched to a gene: 10. Germline CDR1 and CDR2: LNHDA and SQIVND (reference sequence). The CDR3 covers 16 residues.

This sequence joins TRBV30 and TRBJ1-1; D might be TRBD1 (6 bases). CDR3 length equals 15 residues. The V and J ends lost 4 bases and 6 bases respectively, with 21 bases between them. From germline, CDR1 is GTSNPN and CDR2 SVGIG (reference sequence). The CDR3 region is CAWIVDPRTAPEAFF. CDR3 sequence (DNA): TGTGCCTGGATCGTAGACCCCCGGACAGCTCCTGAAGCTTTCTTT.

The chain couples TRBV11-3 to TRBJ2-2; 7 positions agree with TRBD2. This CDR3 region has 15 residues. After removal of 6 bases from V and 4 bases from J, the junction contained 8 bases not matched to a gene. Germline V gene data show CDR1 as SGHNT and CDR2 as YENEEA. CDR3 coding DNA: TGTGCCAGCAGTTCAGGCCAGCGGGGCACCGGGGAGCTGTTTTTT. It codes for CASSSGQRGTGELFF.

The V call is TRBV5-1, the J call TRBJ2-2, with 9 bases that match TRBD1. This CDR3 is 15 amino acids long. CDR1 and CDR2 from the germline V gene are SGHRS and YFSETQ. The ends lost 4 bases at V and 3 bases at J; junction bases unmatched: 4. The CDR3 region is CASSKRTGDTGELFF. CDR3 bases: TGCGCCAGCAGCAAACGGACAGGGGACACCGGGGAGCTGTTTTTT.

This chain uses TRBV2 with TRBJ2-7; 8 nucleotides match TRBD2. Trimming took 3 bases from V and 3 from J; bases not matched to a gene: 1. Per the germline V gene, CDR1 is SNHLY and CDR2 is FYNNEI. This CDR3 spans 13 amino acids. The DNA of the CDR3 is TGTGCCAGCAGTGACGGGACTAGCTACGAGCAGTACTTC. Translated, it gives CASSDGTSYEQYF.

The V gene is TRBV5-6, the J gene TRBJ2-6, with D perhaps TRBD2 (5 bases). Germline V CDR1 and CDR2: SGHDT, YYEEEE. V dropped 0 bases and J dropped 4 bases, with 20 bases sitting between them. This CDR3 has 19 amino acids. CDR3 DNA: TGTGCCAGCAGCTTGGCCGTTCGGGGTGGCCCGAGAGGGGCCAACGTCCTGACTTTC. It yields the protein CASSLAVRGGPRGANVLTF.

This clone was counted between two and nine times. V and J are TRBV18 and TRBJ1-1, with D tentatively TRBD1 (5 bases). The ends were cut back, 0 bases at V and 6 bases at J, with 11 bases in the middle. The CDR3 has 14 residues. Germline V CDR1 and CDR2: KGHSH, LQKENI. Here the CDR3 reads CASSPPQLGAEAFF. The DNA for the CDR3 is TGTGCCAGCTCACCACCCCAATTAGGGGCTGAAGCTTTCTTT. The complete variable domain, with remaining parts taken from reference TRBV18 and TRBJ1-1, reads NAGVMQNPRHLVRRRGQEARLRCSPMKGHSHVYWYRQLPEEGLKFMVYLQKENIIDESGMPKERFSAEFPKEGPSILRIQQVVRGDSAAYFCASSPPQLGAEAFFGQGTRLTVV.

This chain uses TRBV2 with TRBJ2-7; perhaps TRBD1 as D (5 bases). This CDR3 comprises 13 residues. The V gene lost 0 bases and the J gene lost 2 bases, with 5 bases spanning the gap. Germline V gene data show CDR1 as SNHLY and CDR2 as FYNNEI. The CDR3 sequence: CASSEAGAYEQYF. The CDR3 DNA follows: TGTGCCAGCAGTGAAGCAGGGGCCTACGAGCAGTACTTC.

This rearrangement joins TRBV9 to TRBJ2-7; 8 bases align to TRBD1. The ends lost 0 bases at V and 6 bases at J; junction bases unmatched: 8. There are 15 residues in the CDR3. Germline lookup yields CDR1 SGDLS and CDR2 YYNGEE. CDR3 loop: CASSVVDRGSGEQYF. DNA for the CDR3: TGTGCCAGCAGCGTAGTTGACAGGGGTTCGGGCGAGCAGTACTTC.

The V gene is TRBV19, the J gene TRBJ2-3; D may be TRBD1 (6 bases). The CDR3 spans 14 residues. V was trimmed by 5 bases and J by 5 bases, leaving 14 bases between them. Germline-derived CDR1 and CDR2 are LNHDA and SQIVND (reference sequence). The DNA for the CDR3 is TGTGCCAGTAGTTGGTCAGGGGAAAGAGATACGCAGTATTTT. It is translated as CASSWSGERDTQYF.

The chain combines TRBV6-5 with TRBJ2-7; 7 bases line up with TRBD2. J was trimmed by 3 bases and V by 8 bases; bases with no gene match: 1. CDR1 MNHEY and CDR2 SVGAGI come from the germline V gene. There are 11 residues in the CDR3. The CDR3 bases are TGTGCCAGCGGGACTAACTACGAGCAGTACTTC. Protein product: CASGTNYEQYF.

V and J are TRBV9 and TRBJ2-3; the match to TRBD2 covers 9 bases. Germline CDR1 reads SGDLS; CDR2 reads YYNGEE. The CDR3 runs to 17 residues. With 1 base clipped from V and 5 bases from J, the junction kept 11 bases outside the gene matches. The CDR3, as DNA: TGTGCCAGCAGCGTAAGTTCGGGAGCGGGAGGCCTAGATACGCAGTATTTT. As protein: CASSVSSGAGGLDTQYF.

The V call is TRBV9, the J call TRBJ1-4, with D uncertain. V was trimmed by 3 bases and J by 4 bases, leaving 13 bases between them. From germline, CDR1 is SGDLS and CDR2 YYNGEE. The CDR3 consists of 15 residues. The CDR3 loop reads CASSARGGINEKLFF. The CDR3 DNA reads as TGTGCCAGCAGCGCCCGAGGCGGTATTAATGAAAAACTGTTTTTT. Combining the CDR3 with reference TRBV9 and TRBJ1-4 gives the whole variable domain DSGVTQTPKHLITATGQRVTLRCSPRSGDLSVYWYQQSLDQGLQFLIQYYNGEERAKGNILERFSAQQFPDLHSELNLSSLELGDSALYFCASSARGGINEKLFFGSGTQLSVL.

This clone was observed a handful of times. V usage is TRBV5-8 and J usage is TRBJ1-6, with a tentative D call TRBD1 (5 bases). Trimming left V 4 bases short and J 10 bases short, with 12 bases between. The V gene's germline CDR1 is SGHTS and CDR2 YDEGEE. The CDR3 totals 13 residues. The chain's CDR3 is CASSGGWESPLHF. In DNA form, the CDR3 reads TGTGCCAGCAGCGGGGGGTGGGAATCACCCCTCCACTTT.

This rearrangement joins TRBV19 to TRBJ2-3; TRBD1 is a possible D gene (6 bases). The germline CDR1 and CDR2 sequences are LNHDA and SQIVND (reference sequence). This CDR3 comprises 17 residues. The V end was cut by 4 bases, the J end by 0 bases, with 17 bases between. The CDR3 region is CASSKLQGRVSTDTQYF. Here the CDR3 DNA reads TGTGCCAGTAGTAAACTACAGGGTAGGGTAAGCACAGATACGCAGTATTTT.

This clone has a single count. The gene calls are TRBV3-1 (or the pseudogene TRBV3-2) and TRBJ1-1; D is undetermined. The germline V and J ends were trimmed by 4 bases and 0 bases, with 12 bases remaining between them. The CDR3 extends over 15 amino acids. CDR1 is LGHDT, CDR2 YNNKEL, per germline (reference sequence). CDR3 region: CASSPLATLNTEAFF. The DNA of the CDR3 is TGTGCCAGCAGCCCCCTCGCCACTTTGAACACTGAAGCTTTCTTT.

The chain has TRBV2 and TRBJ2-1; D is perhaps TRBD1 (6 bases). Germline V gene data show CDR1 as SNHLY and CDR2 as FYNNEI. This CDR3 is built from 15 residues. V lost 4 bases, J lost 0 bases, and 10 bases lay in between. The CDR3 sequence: CASSGGLGSYNEQFF. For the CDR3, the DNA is TGTGCCAGCAGTGGGGGGCTTGGCTCCTACAATGAGCAGTTCTTC.

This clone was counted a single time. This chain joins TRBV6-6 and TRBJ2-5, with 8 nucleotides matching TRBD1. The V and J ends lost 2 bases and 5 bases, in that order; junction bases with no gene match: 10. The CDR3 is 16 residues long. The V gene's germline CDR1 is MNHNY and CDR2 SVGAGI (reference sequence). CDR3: CASSYGYRGVGETQYF. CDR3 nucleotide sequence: TGTGCCAGCAGTTACGGCTACAGGGGGGTAGGGGAGACCCAGTACTTC.

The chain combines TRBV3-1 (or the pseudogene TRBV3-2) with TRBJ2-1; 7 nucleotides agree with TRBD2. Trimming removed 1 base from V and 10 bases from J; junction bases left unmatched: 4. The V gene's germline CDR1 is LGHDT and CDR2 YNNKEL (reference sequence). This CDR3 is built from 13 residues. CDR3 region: CASSQVQAGEQFF. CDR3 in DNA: TGTGCCAGCAGCCAAGTCCAAGCGGGGGAGCAGTTCTTC.

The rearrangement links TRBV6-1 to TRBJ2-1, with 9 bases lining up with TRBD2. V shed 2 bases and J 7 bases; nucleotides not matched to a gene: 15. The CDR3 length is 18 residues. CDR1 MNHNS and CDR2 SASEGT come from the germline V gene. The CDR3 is CASSEPPPPSGNRNEQFF. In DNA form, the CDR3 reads TGTGCCAGCAGTGAACCCCCCCCGCCTAGCGGGAATAGAAATGAGCAGTTCTTC.

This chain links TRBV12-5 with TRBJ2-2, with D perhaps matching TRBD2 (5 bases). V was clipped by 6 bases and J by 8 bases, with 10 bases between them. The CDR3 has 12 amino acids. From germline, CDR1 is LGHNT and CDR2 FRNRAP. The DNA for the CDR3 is TGTGCTAGTGGCGGCGAGGGTGGGGAGCTGTTTTTT. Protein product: CASGGEGGELFF.

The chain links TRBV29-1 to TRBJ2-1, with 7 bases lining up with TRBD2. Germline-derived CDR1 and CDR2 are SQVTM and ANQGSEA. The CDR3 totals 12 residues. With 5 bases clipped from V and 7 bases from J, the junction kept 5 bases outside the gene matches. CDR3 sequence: CSVRLAWNEQFF. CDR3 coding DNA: TGCAGCGTTCGACTAGCATGGAATGAGCAGTTCTTC.

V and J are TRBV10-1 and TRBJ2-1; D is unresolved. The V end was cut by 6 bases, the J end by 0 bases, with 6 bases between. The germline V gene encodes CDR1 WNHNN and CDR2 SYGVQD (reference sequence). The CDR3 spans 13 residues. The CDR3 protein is CASSQNSYNEQFF. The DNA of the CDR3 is TGCGCCAGCAGCCAGAACTCCTACAATGAGCAGTTCTTC.

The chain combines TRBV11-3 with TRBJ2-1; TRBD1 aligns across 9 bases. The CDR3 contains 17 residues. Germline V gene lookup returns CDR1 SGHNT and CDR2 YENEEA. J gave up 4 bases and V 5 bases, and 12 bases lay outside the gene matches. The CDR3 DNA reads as TGTGCCAGCAGCCCCGGACAGGGGAAGGCTCCTTACAATGAGCAGTTCTTC. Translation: CASSPGQGKAPYNEQFF.

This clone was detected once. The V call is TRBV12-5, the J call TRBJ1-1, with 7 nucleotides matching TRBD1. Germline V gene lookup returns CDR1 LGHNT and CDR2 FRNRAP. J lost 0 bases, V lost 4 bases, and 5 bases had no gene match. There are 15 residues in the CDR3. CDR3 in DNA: TGTGCTAGTGGTTGGGATCAGGGGGTGAACACTGAAGCTTTCTTT. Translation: CASGWDQGVNTEAFF.